This T cell receptor (beta chain) is drawn from a study of T-cell reconstitution after alpha-beta-depleted transplantation in children (dated by TCRdb to 2016 to 2017). About the investigation overall: T-cell immune reconstitution after TCRalphabeta/CD19-depleted allogeneic hematopoietic cell transplantation in children was quantitatively tracked in the study by means of TCR repertoire profiling.

V is cut by 4 bases and J by 8 bases, and the space between the germline ends is 11 bases. CDR3 length: 13 amino acids, cysteine to phenylalanine. CDR3 DNA is the only sequence kept; it has 39 bases, read in frame from the first base. CDR1 and CDR2 were assigned from the germline V gene as MNHNS and SASEGT. Library preparation employed PCR. Sequenced using an Illumina HiSeq 2500. TCR libraries were prepared with molecular barcoding, using unique molecular identifiers to normalize TCRbeta repertoire quantification. The public reads were reprocessed in TCRdb via fastp at Q25 and MiXCR, keeping in-frame beta chains. Each CDR3 protein appears once, grouped with its most common genes and DNA. The sample table shows 200,000 to 300,000 distinct CDR3 sequences, and 12% are seen once. Roughly 2.6% of the sample belongs to the ten largest clones. The sample holds a few counts of this clonotype. Its antigen is currently not known. It has no much larger one-base neighbor in the sample; base qualities were not kept.

This receptor was taken from a human donor who donated a stem cell graft to a child with acute lymphoblastic leukemia. Here the sequenced sample was PBMCs from the stem cell graft donor, taken from the stem cell graft. The chain couples TRBV6-1 to TRBJ1-4, with the D gene not confidently named. The CDR3 region reads CASSVDQGEKLFF. The DNA sequence reads TGTGCCAGCAGTGTGGACCAAGGCGAAAAACTGTTTTTT.